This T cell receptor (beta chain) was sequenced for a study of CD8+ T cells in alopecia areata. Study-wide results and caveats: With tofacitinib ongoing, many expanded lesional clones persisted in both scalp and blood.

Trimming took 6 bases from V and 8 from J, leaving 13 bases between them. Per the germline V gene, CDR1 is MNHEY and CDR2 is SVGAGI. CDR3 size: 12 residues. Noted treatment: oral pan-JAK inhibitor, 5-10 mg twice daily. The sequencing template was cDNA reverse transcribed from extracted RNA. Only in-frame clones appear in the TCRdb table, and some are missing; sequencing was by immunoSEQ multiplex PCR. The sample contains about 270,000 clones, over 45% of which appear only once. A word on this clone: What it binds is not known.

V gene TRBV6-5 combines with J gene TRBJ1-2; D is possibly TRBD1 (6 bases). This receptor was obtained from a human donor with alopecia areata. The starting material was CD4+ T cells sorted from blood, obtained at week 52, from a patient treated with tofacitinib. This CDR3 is CASSTGSRGYTF. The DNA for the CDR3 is TGTGCCAGCAGCACAGGGTCGAGGGGCTACACCTTC.